This note documents a single TCR beta chain sequence. These data originate in a study of blood T cell repertoires in COVID-19. In the authors' methods: Nucleated cell number was recorded as an estimate derived from reference gene primer amplification. Sequencing was performed with immunoSEQ multiplex PCR; in TCRdb, only in-frame clones are kept and a portion is missing. The DNA gave D and trimming, while V, J and clone size come from that table. Of more than 300,000 clones listed, about 89% are singletons. While infection was still active, Seattle patients were enrolled and then followed longitudinally. The CDR3 covers 15 residues. J was trimmed by 1 base and V by 2 bases; bases with no gene match: 5. Germline CDR1 SNHLY, CDR2 FYNNEI.

Sequencing input: peripheral blood. V usage is TRBV2 and J usage is TRBJ2-7; 7 bases fit TRBD2. This receptor was identified in a woman in her thirties with COVID-19, enrolled during active disease. The CDR3 sequence is CASSEIAGPSYEQYF. The DNA for the CDR3 is TGTGCCAGCAGTGAAATAGCGGGTCCTTCCTACGAGCAGTACTTC.